This TCR beta chain was found in a study of a mutant IDH1 vaccine in newly diagnosed glioma. As for the study in general: Vaccination was launched 4-6 weeks after radiotherapy alone, or with temozolomide cycles. Of the patients given treatment, approximately 62% were male and around 38% were female, and a mean age of around 44 years was recorded.

This CDR3 is 13 amino acids long. V was cut by 6 bases and J by 1 base, with 10 bases left in between. The germline gives CDR1 MNHEY, CDR2 SVGAGI. Described time point: week 35, safety follow-up. Vaccinated patients received 300 ug of mutant IDH1 20-mer peptide per dose, with topical imiquimod. Note on this clone: The antigen remains undetermined.

The data were produced by immunoSEQ multiplex PCR, yet TCRdb's version contains in-frame clones alone and is incomplete. The top ten hold around 5.4% of the sample, which has approximately 47,000 clones, 88% seen once. The clonotype comes from a middle-aged woman with glioma. The sequenced sample was PBMCs, obtained from a glioma patient whose treatment included an IDH1 peptide vaccine. The chain employs TRBV6-5 and TRBJ2-7, with unresolved D. In DNA, the CDR3 is TGTGCCAGCAGCTCCGACACATCCTACGAGCAGTACTTC. Residues: CASSSDTSYEQYF.